The 23 T cell receptor beta chains given below trace back to one sample, sequenced in a study of CD8+CD57+ T cells in acquired aplastic anemia. For sequencing, patients were chosen who had shown expansion of CD8+CD57+ cells by flow cytometry. Genomic DNA, serving as template, underwent TCR beta VDJ and CDR3 profiling. TCRdb reprocessed the reads via MiXCR and lists one record per CDR3 protein. The profile shows 250,000 to 300,000 distinct CDR3 sequences, 56% of them singletons. Sample: sorted CD4+, CD8+, or CD8+CD57+ T cells (not recorded which) from PBMCs. Receptor source: a human donor with aplastic anemia.

The J gene is TRBJ2-7, the V gene TRBV20-1, with 9 bases that match TRBD2. The CDR3 is 15 residues long. J gave up 5 bases and V 1 base, and 9 bases lay outside the gene matches. Germline V lookup: CDR1 DFQATT, CDR2 SNEGSKA (reference sequence). CDR3 loop: CSARVGSGGTHEQYF. The CDR3 DNA reads TGCAGTGCTAGAGTAGGTAGCGGGGGCACCCACGAGCAGTACTTC.

This clonotype was seen a few times. V and J are TRBV2 and TRBJ2-1, with 7 positions matching TRBD1. CDR3 size: 15 residues. Looked up from germline, CDR1 is SNHLY and CDR2 is FYNNEI. The junction had 5 bases not matched to a gene; V was cut back by 4 bases and J by 2 bases. CDR3 loop: CASSGGQGAYNEQFF. In DNA form, the CDR3 reads TGTGCCAGCAGTGGCGGTCAGGGGGCCTACAATGAGCAGTTCTTC.

This chain connects TRBV15 to TRBJ2-7; 8 nucleotides line up with TRBD1. V trimming: 6 bases; J trimming: 3 bases; junction bases outside the gene matches: 10. Germline V CDR1 and CDR2: LNHNV, YYDKDF (reference sequence). The CDR3 loop spans 15 amino acids. As DNA, the CDR3 is TGTGCCACCAGTTCGAACAGGGGGACCCGCTACGAGCAGTACTTC. The encoded protein is CATSSNRGTRYEQYF. The full variable domain, rest sourced from reference TRBV15 and TRBJ2-7, is DAMVIQNPRYQVTQFGKPVTLSCSQTLNHNVMYWYQQKSSQAPKLLFHYYDKDFNNEADTPDNFQSRRPNTSFCFLDIRSPGLGDTAMYLCATSSNRGTRYEQYFGPGTRLTVT.

This clonotype came up a few times. V gene TRBV20-1 combines with J gene TRBJ1-2; TRBD1 is a possible D gene (5 bases). Trimming removed 5 bases from V and 11 bases from J, with 18 bases in between. The CDR3 length is 12 residues. Germline-derived CDR1 and CDR2 are DFQATT and SNEGSKA (reference sequence). The CDR3 coding sequence is TGCAGTGCTCCCCGGGACGACTACGGGTACACCTTC. It encodes CSAPRDDYGYTF.

The chain employs TRBV24-1 and TRBJ2-2, with 11 positions matching TRBD1. V was pared by 3 bases and J by 8 bases, with 4 bases of the junction left unmatched. The CDR3 totals 15 residues. CDR1 KGHDR and CDR2 SFDVKD come from the germline V gene. The CDR3 sequence: CATSDRTGGAGELFF. CDR3 coding DNA: TGTGCCACCAGTGATAGGACAGGGGGCGCGGGGGAGCTGTTTTTT.

The chain links TRBV10-3 to TRBJ2-3; 9 nucleotides agree with TRBD2. Germline CDR1 ENHRY, CDR2 SYGVKD. The CDR3 is 14 amino acids. Unmatched junction bases numbered 3, after V lost 7 bases and J lost 1 base. This chain's CDR3 is CAINLAGGTDTQYF. The CDR3 nucleotides are TGTGCCATCAATTTAGCGGGGGGCACAGATACGCAGTATTTT.

At least ten counts were recorded for this clonotype. The rearrangement uses TRBV5-1 and TRBJ2-2; no definite D call. The CDR3 contains 14 residues. Germline lookup yields CDR1 SGHRS and CDR2 YFSETQ. With 3 bases removed from V and 1 base from J, the gap between germline ends came to 7 bases. The CDR3 bases are TGCGCCAGCAGCTATACTGGGAACACCGGGGAGCTGTTTTTT. This codes for CASSYTGNTGELFF.

The rearrangement joins TRBV2 to TRBJ1-6; D ambiguous. The CDR3 is 14 amino acids. Germline CDR1 reads SNHLY; CDR2 reads FYNNEI. V lost 6 bases to trimming and J lost 7 bases, with 13 bases between them. The CDR3 sequence: CASSETGQNSPLHF. DNA of the CDR3: TGTGCCAGCAGCGAAACCGGGCAAAATTCACCCCTCCACTTT.

The chain joins TRBV29-1 to TRBJ2-7, with a weak D call TRBD1 (6 bases). This CDR3 is 14 amino acids long. Deletions cut 8 bases from V and 2 bases from J, with 19 bases between. From germline, CDR1 is SQVTM and CDR2 ANQGSEA. CDR3 amino acids: CSLRSQGLAYEQYF. In DNA form, the CDR3 reads TGCAGCCTGCGGTCCCAGGGGCTAGCCTACGAGCAGTACTTC.

As for this clonotype: At one of its ends the junction is not consistent with the germline gene, which may arise from a read error. The rearrangement links TRBV5-1 to TRBJ1-5, with TRBD1 identical over 7 bases. There are 16 residues in the CDR3. Germline-derived CDR1 and CDR2 are SGHRS and YFSETQ. As DNA, the CDR3 is TGTGCCAGCAGCTTGAACAGGGGCCTTAGCAATCAGCCCCAGCATTTT. This sequence encodes CASSLNRGLSNQPQHF.

Notes on this clonotype: With a much larger clone just one base away, this may be a read error. The chain combines TRBV7-9 with TRBJ1-6; D not resolved. Germline CDR1 SEHNR, CDR2 FQNEAQ (reference sequence). The CDR3 totals 13 residues. The CDR3 is CACSSNSGSPLHF. The CDR3 DNA sequence: TGTGCCTGCAGCTCTAACTCTGGATCACCCCTCCACTTT.

This clonotype was counted a single time. The V call is TRBV2, the J call TRBJ1-5; TRBD1 matches 11 bases. Per germline, CDR1 SNHLY and CDR2 FYNNEI. The V gene end was trimmed by 6 bases and the J gene end by 6 bases; junction bases not matched to a gene: 7. CDR3 length equals 15 residues. CDR3 residues: CASSAFGQGAQPQHF. The CDR3 bases are TGTGCCAGCAGCGCATTTGGACAGGGGGCTCAGCCCCAGCATTTT.

CDR3 loop: CASSELGGLSSYEQYF. The CDR3, as DNA: TGTGCCAGCAGTGAATTGGGGGGTCTTAGCTCCTACGAGCAGTACTTC. The gene calls are TRBV25-1 and TRBJ2-7, with D perhaps matching TRBD2 (6 bases). This CDR3 region has 16 residues. Germline V gene lookup returns CDR1 MGHDK and CDR2 SYGVNS. The germline V and J ends were trimmed by 1 base and 0 bases, with 13 bases remaining between them.

About this clonotype: At one boundary the junction diverges from the germline segment, which might be a read error. This chain connects TRBV25-1 to TRBJ1-2; a possible D gene is TRBD1 (5 bases). CDR1 and CDR2 (germline): MGHDK, SYGVNS. The CDR3 is 15 amino acids. For the CDR3, the DNA is TGTGCCGGCAGTGAATTCTCAGGGATCTCCAGTGGCTACACCTTC. Its protein is CAGSEFSGISSGYTF.

This clonotype occurred a few times. This chain uses TRBV9 with TRBJ2-5; 8 nucleotides agree with TRBD2. From germline, CDR1 is SGDLS and CDR2 YYNGEE. With 0 bases clipped from V and 4 bases from J, the junction kept 8 bases outside the gene matches. The CDR3 loop spans 16 amino acids. CDR3 DNA sequence: TGTGCCAGCAGCGTAGTGGGACGGGGGGGCTCAGAGACCCAGTACTTC. Its translation is CASSVVGRGGSETQYF. Full variable domain (remainder filled in from reference TRBV9 and TRBJ2-5): DSGVTQTPKHLITATGQRVTLRCSPRSGDLSVYWYQQSLDQGLQFLIQYYNGEERAKGNILERFSAQQFPDLHSELNLSSLELGDSALYFCASSVVGRGGSETQYFGPGTRLLVL.

The J gene is TRBJ2-5, the V gene TRBV7-6; D is uncertain. The CDR3 loop spans 12 amino acids. CDR1 and CDR2 from the germline V gene are SGHVS and FNYEAQ. V was shortened by 3 bases and J by 5 bases, with 7 bases between the two germline ends. CDR3 sequence reads: CASSFLEETQYF. CDR3 DNA sequence: TGTGCCAGCAGCTTTCTGGAGGAGACCCAGTACTTC. The full variable domain, completed using reference TRBV7-6 and TRBJ2-5, is GAGVSQSPRYKVTKRGQDVALRCDPISGHVSLYWYRQALGQGPEFLTYFNYEAQQDKSGLPNDRFSAERPEGSISTLTIQRTEQRDSAMYRCASSFLEETQYFGPGTRLLVL.

The rearrangement joins TRBV20-1 to TRBJ2-3; 14 positions match TRBD2. The CDR3 consists of 17 residues. Trimming took 0 bases from V and 4 from J; bases not matched to a gene: 6. CDR1 and CDR2 (germline): DFQATT, SNEGSKA (reference sequence). The CDR3 nucleotides read TGCAGTGCTAGAGATCCGGGACTAGCGGGAGTGGCAGATACGCAGTATTTT. Encoded protein: CSARDPGLAGVADTQYF.

This clonotype was seen ten or more times. The rearrangement joins TRBV9 to TRBJ1-2; the D is unclear. CDR1 and CDR2 from the germline V gene are SGDLS and YYNGEE. There are 13 residues in the CDR3. Trimming took off 0 bases at V and 8 bases at J, with 11 bases between the two ends. The DNA for the CDR3 is TGTGCCAGCAGCGTAGTAAGCAGTCAAGGCTACACCTTC. As protein: CASSVVSSQGYTF.

The chain has TRBV2 and TRBJ1-2; the match to TRBD1 covers 7 bases. The CDR3 is 14 residues long. The V and J ends lost 4 bases and 3 bases, in that order; junction bases with no gene match: 5. Germline V lookup: CDR1 SNHLY, CDR2 FYNNEI. The CDR3 sequence is CASSGQGGHYGYTF. The CDR3 DNA reads TGTGCCAGCAGTGGACAGGGAGGGCACTATGGCTACACCTTC.

V gene TRBV7-2 combines with J gene TRBJ2-7, with D unclear. Germline-derived CDR1 and CDR2 are SGHTA and FQGNSA. V lost 5 bases, J lost 1 base, and 9 bases lay in between. The CDR3 spans 13 residues. The CDR3 protein is CASSPAVSYEQYF. In nucleotides, the CDR3 is TGTGCCAGCAGCCCGGCGGTTTCCTACGAGCAGTACTTC.

The rearrangement uses TRBV10-3 and TRBJ2-1; weak D call: TRBD2 (7 bases). CDR3 size: 14 residues. Germline V CDR1 and CDR2: ENHRY, SYGVKD. Between the trimmed V and J ends, which lost 0 bases and 6 bases, there was a span of 9 bases. The CDR3 region has the DNA TGTGCCATCAGTGAGTCGGGGGGGCGCAATGAGCAGTTCTTC. It specifies CAISESGGRNEQFF.

This chain connects TRBV29-1 to TRBJ1-1; D ambiguous. V shed 4 bases and J shed 0 bases, with 9 bases lying between them. Per the germline V gene, CDR1 is SQVTM and CDR2 is ANQGSEA. The CDR3 is 13 residues long. CDR3 protein: CSVAGRLNTEAFF. The CDR3 DNA reads as TGCAGCGTTGCAGGACGGCTGAACACTGAAGCTTTCTTT.

Note on this clonotype: A junction boundary mismatches the germline segment, possibly from a read error. The chain employs TRBV5-6 and TRBJ1-2; TRBD1 matches at 7 bases. This CDR3 has 14 amino acids. Germline CDR1 SGHDT, CDR2 YYEEEE. The chain's CDR3 is CASSLGQFVYGYTF. The CDR3 coding sequence is TGTGCCAGCAGTTTGGGACAGTTCGTCTATGGCTACACCTTC.